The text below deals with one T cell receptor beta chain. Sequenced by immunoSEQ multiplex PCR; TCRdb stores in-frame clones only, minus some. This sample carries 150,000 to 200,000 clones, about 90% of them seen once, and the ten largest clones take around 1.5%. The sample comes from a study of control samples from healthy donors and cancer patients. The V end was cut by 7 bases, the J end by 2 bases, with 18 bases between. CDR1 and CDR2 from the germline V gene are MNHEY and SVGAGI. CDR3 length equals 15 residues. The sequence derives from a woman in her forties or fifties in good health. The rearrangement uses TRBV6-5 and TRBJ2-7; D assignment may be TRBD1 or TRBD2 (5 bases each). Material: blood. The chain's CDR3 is CASTSTGGGPYEQYF. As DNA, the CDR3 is TGTGCCAGCACGTCGACGGGTGGGGGACCCTACGAGCAGTACTTC.